The 21 T cell receptor beta chains below were found in one sample sequenced in a study of spatial heterogeneity in lung cancer. The study's findings and limits: Within tumors, counts of expanded alpha and beta TCRs tracked tumor mutation counts.

These receptors have no known antigen. TCRdb reanalysed the 5' RACE reads using MiXCR and keeps one entry per CDR3 protein. This table holds about 7,000 distinct CDR3 sequences, around 12% found once. Time point meaning: sample taken at primary tumor resection. This material consisted of lung tumor tissue, taken at surgery. These receptors were collected from a male donor with early-stage non-small cell lung cancer.

This clonotype was seen at least ten times. This beta chain slipped into a library made for alpha chains as a stray read, so its size is not meaningful. J is TRBJ1-1 and V is TRBV9, with a possible D match to TRBD1 (6 bases). Germline V gene lookup returns CDR1 SGDLS and CDR2 YYNGEE. The CDR3 loop spans 14 amino acids. Trimming stripped 2 bases from V and 0 bases from J, with 8 bases between. The CDR3 coding sequence is TGTGCCAGCAGCGTCCAGGGGATGAACACTGAAGCTTTCTTT. Translated, it gives CASSVQGMNTEAFF.

There are many counts of this clonotype. This beta chain is a stray read from a library made for alpha chains; its abundance is not meaningful. V and J are TRBV5-1 and TRBJ1-1; no clear D gene. Germline V gene sequence: CDR1 SGHRS, CDR2 YFSETQ. The CDR3 has 17 amino acids. V lost 0 bases, J lost 4 bases, and 19 bases lay in between. CDR3 sequence reads: CASSLESGYALGTEAFF. The DNA for the CDR3 is TGCGCCAGCAGCTTGGAGTCAGGTTACGCCCTGGGCACTGAAGCTTTCTTT.

This clonotype was counted ten times or more. Since the library was made to target alpha chains, this beta chain is a stray read and its abundance is not meaningful. The chain joins TRBV11-3 to TRBJ1-2, with D possibly TRBD1 on 6 matching bases. V was pared by 3 bases and J by 4 bases, with 9 bases between. CDR3 length: 13 residues. Germline loops: CDR1 SGHNT, CDR2 YENEEA. CDR3 amino acids: CASSFEGGYGYTF. CDR3 nucleotides: TGTGCCAGCAGCTTTGAGGGGGGCTATGGCTACACCTTC.

This clonotype occurred many times. This beta chain represents an off-target read in a library built for alpha chains; its size is of limited meaning. The V call is TRBV20-1, the J call TRBJ2-5, with 7 bases fitting TRBD2. Germline CDR1 is DFQATT and CDR2 is SNEGSKA (reference sequence). Trimming at V came to 7 bases and at J to 5 bases, leaving 10 bases not matched to a gene. The CDR3 is 13 residues long. This CDR3 is CSVPSGAGETQYF. CDR3 DNA: TGCAGTGTCCCCAGCGGGGCGGGGGAGACCCAGTACTTC.

This clonotype was detected many times. The library was built for alpha chains, so this beta chain is an off-target read and its size means little. The V and J genes are TRBV20-1 and TRBJ1-5; the D is unclear. V shed 5 bases and J shed 1 base, with 12 bases lying between them. Per the germline V gene, CDR1 is DFQATT and CDR2 is SNEGSKA (reference sequence). The CDR3 contains 14 residues. The CDR3 DNA follows: TGCAGTGCTCCGGGTCGGCGGAGCAATCAGCCCCAGCATTTT. The encoded protein is CSAPGRRSNQPQHF.

By share, this clonotype ranks as large. Little can be read into the size of this beta chain, an off-target read in a library designed for alpha chains. The chain couples TRBV20-1 to TRBJ2-3; D may be TRBD2 (7 bases). Germline CDR1 DFQATT, CDR2 SNEGSKA (reference sequence). Trimming cost V 5 bases and J 4 bases, with 19 bases left between them. The CDR3 sequence is 15 residues long. The CDR3 is CSAPPGGGASDTQYF. In DNA, the CDR3 is TGCAGTGCTCCTCCCGGAGGGGGGGCGTCAGATACGCAGTATTTT.

Turning to this clonotype: This beta chain lies outside the target of a library built for alpha chains; its clone size means little. This sequence joins TRBV4-2 and TRBJ2-1; D gene uncertain. The CDR3 is 16 residues long. The germline gives CDR1 LGHNA, CDR2 YNFKEQ. The V and J ends lost 0 bases and 4 bases respectively, with 13 bases between them. The DNA of the CDR3 is TGTGCCAGCAGCCAAGAACCCTCTTTCCTTTACAATGAGCAGTTCTTC. Residues: CASSQEPSFLYNEQFF.

This clonotype has a count of ten or more. Being off target in a library aimed at alpha chains, this beta chain has a size of little meaning. The chain recombines TRBV20-1 with TRBJ2-3; 9 nucleotides agree with TRBD2. The CDR3 contains 17 residues. V was pared by 6 bases and J by 6 bases, with 19 bases of the junction left unmatched. Germline V lookup: CDR1 DFQATT, CDR2 SNEGSKA (reference sequence). For the CDR3, the DNA is TGCAGTGCCGACCTATTAGCGGGAGAGGACTCACAGGATACGCAGTATTTT. Its translation is CSADLLAGEDSQDTQYF.

This clonotype was found many times. This beta chain came through as a stray read in a library set up for alpha chains, and its size says little. The V call is TRBV3-1, the J call TRBJ1-2, with a weak D call TRBD1 (6 bases). Per the germline V gene, CDR1 is LGHDT and CDR2 is YNNKEL (reference sequence). CDR3 length equals 14 residues. V was shortened by 4 bases and J by 4 bases, with 13 bases between the two germline ends. CDR3 amino acids: CASSLQTGSYGYTF. CDR3 bases: TGTGCCAGCAGCCTTCAGACAGGCTCCTATGGCTACACCTTC. Together with reference TRBV3-1 and TRBJ1-2, the CDR3 gives the full variable domain: DTAVSQTPKYLVTQMGNDKSIKCEQNLGHDTMYWYKQDSKKFLKIMFSYNNKELIINETVPNRFSPKSPDKAHLNLHINSLELGDSAVYFCASSLQTGSYGYTFGSGTRLTVV.

This clonotype has a count of ten or more. This beta chain came through as a stray read in a library set up for alpha chains, and its size says little. The gene calls are TRBV27 and TRBJ2-1, with TRBD1 identical over 8 bases. The CDR3 spans 14 residues. The V segment lost 7 bases and the J segment 9 bases; nucleotides outside the gene matches: 11. The V gene's germline CDR1 is MNHEY and CDR2 SMNVEV (reference sequence). The DNA of the CDR3 is TGTGCCAGCACCAAGGACAGGGCACGGGGTGAGCAGTTCTTC. It codes for CASTKDRARGEQFF.

This clonotype was seen many times. Since the library was made to target alpha chains, this beta chain is a stray read and its abundance is not meaningful. The chain joins TRBV6-2 or TRBV6-3 to TRBJ2-1; TRBD1 matches at 7 bases. With V trimmed by 3 bases and J by 7 bases, 6 bases remained unmatched. Germline V CDR1 and CDR2: MNHEY, SVGEGT. The CDR3 spans 14 residues. The CDR3 bases are TGTGCCAGCAGTTATCAGACAGGGTGGAATGAGCAGTTCTTC. Amino acids: CASSYQTGWNEQFF.

Sample share makes this clonotype medium-sized (0.01 to 0.1%). A library prepared for alpha chains yielded this beta chain as an off-target read; its size is of little meaning. This chain joins TRBV12-3 or TRBV12-4 and TRBJ2-5, with 8 bases lining up with TRBD2. The V gene end was trimmed by 6 bases and the J gene end by 5 bases; junction bases not matched to a gene: 8. CDR3 length equals 14 residues. This CDR3 reads CASSLSGRGETQYF. In DNA form, the CDR3 reads TGTGCCAGCAGCCTCAGCGGGAGAGGCGAGACCCAGTACTTC.

Worth noting for this clonotype: Being off target in a library aimed at alpha chains, this beta chain has a size of little meaning. The chain combines TRBV11-2 with TRBJ1-5, with no clear D. This CDR3 contains 15 residues. CDR1 is SGHAT, CDR2 FQNNGV, per germline. V lost 1 base to trimming and J lost 3 bases, with 10 bases between them. CDR3 sequence: CASSLGKWNNQPQHF. CDR3 nucleotides: TGTGCCAGCAGCTTAGGAAAATGGAACAATCAGCCCCAGCATTTT.

This clonotype has a count of ten or more. For a library built for alpha chains, this beta chain is a stray read; little rests on its size. This chain joins TRBV20-1 and TRBJ2-3, with no clear D. CDR1 DFQATT and CDR2 SNEGSKA come from the germline V gene (reference sequence). The CDR3 totals 11 residues. The germline V and J ends were trimmed by 7 bases and 6 bases, with 11 bases remaining between them. The CDR3 here is CSGRFTDTQYF. The DNA for the CDR3 is TGCAGTGGCAGATTTACGGATACGCAGTATTTT.

This clonotype was seen at least ten times. This beta chain slipped into a library made for alpha chains as a stray read, so its size is not meaningful. The chain is built from TRBV24-1 and TRBJ1-1; D is possibly TRBD1 (6 bases). Trimming stripped 4 bases from V and 1 base from J, with 12 bases between. CDR1 is KGHDR, CDR2 SFDVKD, per germline. The CDR3 runs 15 residues. The CDR3 loop reads CATSDAGQPNTEAFF. As DNA, the CDR3 is TGTGCCACCAGTGACGCAGGACAGCCGAACACTGAAGCTTTCTTT.

Sample share makes this clonotype medium-sized. Found in a library prepared for alpha chains, this beta chain is an off-target read, and its abundance has little meaning. The chain has TRBV20-1 and TRBJ1-5; D ambiguous. The V gene's germline CDR1 is DFQATT and CDR2 SNEGSKA (reference sequence). Trimming removed 3 bases at V and 1 base at J, with 7 bases between. There are 13 residues in the CDR3. The CDR3 DNA is TGCAGTGCTAGTTGGCAGAGCAATCAGCCCCAGCATTTT. This codes for CSASWQSNQPQHF.

This clonotype has ten or more counts. A library made for alpha chains picked up this beta chain off target, so its size means little. V usage is TRBV9 and J usage is TRBJ2-2; D ambiguous. V shed 1 base and J shed 0 bases, with 1 base lying between them. The CDR3 loop spans 13 amino acids. CDR1 and CDR2 (germline): SGDLS, YYNGEE. CDR3: CASSVTNTGELFF. In nucleotides, the CDR3 is TGTGCCAGCAGCGTAACGAACACCGGGGAGCTGTTTTTT.

This clonotype was seen ten or more times. Being off target in a library aimed at alpha chains, this beta chain has a size of little meaning. The rearrangement uses TRBV28 and TRBJ1-5; the D gene is possibly TRBD1 (5 bases). The CDR3 runs 16 residues. The germline V and J ends were trimmed by 4 bases and 2 bases, with 15 bases remaining between them. CDR1 and CDR2 (germline): MDHEN, SYDVKM. For the CDR3, the DNA is TGTGCCAGCAGTTCCCCGATGGGGGGTGGCAATCAGCCCCAGCATTTT. This gives the protein CASSSPMGGGNQPQHF.

Judged by abundance, this clonotype is medium-sized. Found in a library prepared for alpha chains, this beta chain is an off-target read, and its abundance has little meaning. V and J are TRBV9 and TRBJ2-3, with 9 positions matching TRBD2. The CDR3 contains 15 residues. J lost 2 bases, V lost 4 bases, and 5 bases had no gene match. Per the germline V gene, CDR1 is SGDLS and CDR2 is YYNGEE. The CDR3 bases are TGTGCCAGCAGCATCCTAGCGGGGTTCACAGATACGCAGTATTTT. This codes for CASSILAGFTDTQYF.

This clonotype qualifies as medium-sized (0.01 to 0.1%). This beta chain slipped into a library made for alpha chains as a stray read, so its size is not meaningful. V usage is TRBV12-3 or TRBV12-4 and J usage is TRBJ1-3, with D maybe TRBD1 (5 bases). The CDR3 is 16 amino acids. V was clipped by 3 bases and J by 3 bases, with 15 bases between them. CDR3 coding DNA: TGTGCCAGCAGTTTTCGTTGGGGGGATTTTGGAAACACCATATATTTT. This encodes CASSFRWGDFGNTIYF.

The table lists this clonotype with many counts. Found in a library prepared for alpha chains, this beta chain is an off-target read, and its abundance has little meaning. This chain uses TRBV20-1 with TRBJ1-4; maybe TRBD1 (5 bases). In germline, CDR1 is DFQATT, CDR2 SNEGSKA (reference sequence). The CDR3 is made up of 13 amino acids. Trimming pared 5 bases from V and 6 bases from J, leaving 13 bases between. The CDR3 sequence: CSAPQVSHEKLFF. For the CDR3, the DNA is TGCAGTGCTCCACAGGTCTCGCATGAAAAACTGTTTTTT.